These 16 T cell receptor beta chains were all obtained from the same sample, sequenced in a study of beta chain features in type 1 diabetes. Study results and limitations: Shorter TCRB CDR3s, moderately but significantly so, were found in Type 1 diabetes patients in all four CD4+ subsets.

These receptors are not linked to any known antigen. Reverse transcribing all isolated RNA meant expressed TCRB transcripts were sequenced. TCRdb's table, derived via immunoSEQ multiplex PCR, lists solely in-frame clones and lacks some. The profile shows tens of thousands of clones, approximately 47% of them singletons. The sequenced material came from central memory CD4+ T cells from blood. These receptor sequences come from a man in his thirties or forties with type 1 diabetes.

J is TRBJ2-5 and V is TRBV28; TRBD2 matches 9 bases. The CDR3 is 14 residues long. With V trimmed by 7 bases and J by 5 bases, 8 bases remained unmatched. Germline V gene lookup returns CDR1 MDHEN and CDR2 SYDVKM. CDR3 nucleotides: TGTGCCAGCACCCGGGTAGCGGGAGTTGAGACCCAGTACTTC. Its protein product is CASTRVAGVETQYF.

This clone was seen more than once but under ten times. The chain is built from TRBV6-1 and TRBJ1-1; D is possibly TRBD1 (5 bases). Per germline, CDR1 MNHNS and CDR2 SASEGT. The CDR3 covers 13 residues. V lost 7 bases and J lost 0, with 9 bases in between. The CDR3 is CASNRQMNTEAFF. CDR3 DNA: TGTGCCAGCAACCGACAGATGAACACTGAAGCTTTCTTT.

The V call is TRBV2, the J call TRBJ2-7, with TRBD2 as a possible D gene (5 bases). CDR1 SNHLY and CDR2 FYNNEI come from the germline V gene. The CDR3 extends over 12 amino acids. V dropped 11 bases and J dropped 4 bases, with 15 bases sitting between them. CDR3 DNA sequence: TGTGCCGGCCGACTATCGGCGTACGAGCAGTACTTC. Translated: CAGRLSAYEQYF.

The rearrangement joins TRBV29-1 to TRBJ2-5, with D tentatively TRBD1 (5 bases). V lost 4 bases to trimming and J lost 4 bases, with 10 bases between them. Germline CDR1 reads SQVTM; CDR2 reads ANQGSEA. This CDR3 has 12 residues. The CDR3 is CSVGSGLETQYF. The CDR3 DNA follows: TGCAGCGTTGGTTCAGGGCTAGAGACCCAGTACTTC.

V and J are TRBV19 and TRBJ2-7; 10 bases are a match to TRBD2. CDR1 is LNHDA, CDR2 SQIVND, per germline (reference sequence). The CDR3 contains 15 residues. With V trimmed by 5 bases and J by 0 bases, 4 bases remained unmatched. Here the CDR3 DNA reads TGTGCCAGTAGTTCTCCTAGCGGGAGCTCCTACGAGCAGTACTTC. It translates to CASSSPSGSSYEQYF. Filled out from reference TRBV19 and TRBJ2-7, the complete variable domain reads DGGITQSPKYLFRKEGQNVTLSCEQNLNHDAMYWYRQDPGQGLRLIYYSQIVNDFQKGDIAEGYSVSREKKESFPLTVTSAQKNPTAFYLCASSSPSGSSYEQYFGPGTRLTVT.

This clone was seen a few times. The chain uses TRBV7-2 and TRBJ1-1; D is uncertain. This CDR3 region has 12 residues. The germline V gene has CDR1 SGHTA and CDR2 FQGNSA. Trimming took off 5 bases at V and 3 bases at J, with 7 bases between the two ends. This CDR3 reads CASSQRDTEAFF. The CDR3 DNA sequence: TGTGCCAGCAGCCAACGGGACACTGAAGCTTTCTTT.

V usage is TRBV2 and J usage is TRBJ2-2; 7 bases fit TRBD1. V lost 3 bases and J lost 7; bases outside the gene matches: 2. The CDR3 has 13 amino acids. Germline lookup yields CDR1 SNHLY and CDR2 FYNNEI. CDR3 bases: TGTGCCAGCAGTGAGGCAGGGGGCGGGGAGCTGTTTTTT. Translating gives CASSEAGGGELFF. The full variable domain, in which reference TRBV2 and TRBJ2-2 provide the parts outside the CDR3, is EPEVTQTPSHQVTQMGQEVILRCVPISNHLYFYWYRQILGQKVEFLVSFYNNEISEKSEIFDDQFSVERPDGSNFTLKIRSTKLEDSAMYFCASSEAGGGELFFGEGSRLTVL.

V gene TRBV10-3 combines with J gene TRBJ2-7; D gene ambiguous. The CDR3 has 12 residues. V was shortened by 2 bases and J by 3 bases, with 5 bases between the two germline ends. Germline assignment: CDR1 ENHRY and CDR2 SYGVKD. The CDR3 protein is CAISEINYEQYF. In DNA form, the CDR3 reads TGTGCCATCAGTGAGATCAACTACGAGCAGTACTTC.

The CDR3 reads CASSPTDYEQYF. In DNA form, the CDR3 reads TGTGCCAGCTCACCGACAGACTACGAGCAGTACTTC. The chain joins TRBV18 to TRBJ2-7; possible D gene TRBD1, 5 bases. The germline V and J ends were trimmed by 3 bases and 3 bases, with 6 bases remaining between them. Germline-derived CDR1 and CDR2 are KGHSH and LQKENI. The CDR3 consists of 12 residues.

The rearrangement uses TRBV30 and TRBJ1-5; 8 bases are a match to TRBD1. The length of the CDR3 is 15 residues. The J segment lost 6 bases and the V segment lost 0 bases, leaving 7 bases of the junction unmatched. The V gene's germline CDR1 is GTSNPN and CDR2 SVGIG (reference sequence). CDR3 in amino acids: CAWSVGQGASQPQHF. The DNA of the CDR3 is TGTGCCTGGAGTGTGGGGCAGGGGGCGAGTCAGCCCCAGCATTTT. The full variable domain, its missing parts supplied by reference TRBV30 and TRBJ1-5, is SQTIHQWPATLVQPVGSPLSLECTVEGTSNPNLYWYRQAAGRGLQLLFYSVGIGQISSEVPQNLSASRPQDRQFILSSKKLLLSDSGFYLCAWSVGQGASQPQHFGDGTRLSIL.

This clone was counted a few times. This rearrangement joins TRBV4-2 to TRBJ2-2; tentatively, D is TRBD2 (7 bases). Per the germline V gene, CDR1 is LGHNA and CDR2 is YNFKEQ. The CDR3 runs 16 residues. V was clipped by 2 bases and J by 1 base, with 11 bases between them. Here the CDR3 reads CASSQRGGWNTGELFF. The DNA for the CDR3 is TGTGCCAGCAGCCAAAGGGGGGGGTGGAACACCGGGGAGCTGTTTTTT.

In its sample, this clone was seen once. The chain joins TRBV5-4 to TRBJ1-2, with TRBD1 matching over 7 bases. The CDR3 consists of 16 residues. Germline CDR1 reads SGHNT; CDR2 reads YYREEE (reference sequence). V dropped 4 bases and J dropped 4; count of bases not matched to a gene: 13. CDR3: CASSPPTGINSYGYTF. DNA of the CDR3: TGTGCCAGCAGCCCACCGACAGGGATTAATAGCTATGGCTACACCTTC. The entire variable domain, with the rest obtained from reference TRBV5-4 and TRBJ1-2, is as follows: ETGVTQSPTHLIKTRGQQVTLRCSSQSGHNTVSWYQQALGQGPQFIFQYYREEENGRGNFPPRFSGLQFPNYSSELNVNALELDDSALYLCASSPPTGINSYGYTFGSGTRLTVV.

This chain uses TRBV6-5 with TRBJ1-1, with a weak D call TRBD1 (6 bases). V was pared by 0 bases and J by 5 bases, with 13 bases between. The CDR3 totals 15 residues. Per the germline V gene, CDR1 is MNHEY and CDR2 is SVGAGI. The CDR3: CASSYSTGGATEAFF. CDR3 bases: TGTGCCAGCAGTTACTCGACTGGGGGCGCGACTGAAGCTTTCTTT.

This rearrangement joins TRBV6-6 to TRBJ2-5; 13 bases agree with TRBD2. Germline trimming cut 6 bases from V and 4 bases from J; bases unmatched to any gene: 8. CDR3 length: 16 residues. The germline V gene has CDR1 MNHNY and CDR2 SVGAGI (reference sequence). The CDR3 here is CASSRGLAGVGETQYF. CDR3 sequence (DNA): TGTGCCAGCAGCCGCGGACTAGCGGGAGTCGGAGAGACCCAGTACTTC.

This sequence joins TRBV19 and TRBJ1-4, with D perhaps TRBD1 (6 bases). Germline V CDR1 and CDR2: LNHDA, SQIVND (reference sequence). The CDR3 extends over 14 amino acids. V dropped 9 bases and J dropped 0 bases, with 11 bases sitting between them. CDR3 nucleotide sequence: TGTGCCAGCAACCAGGGGCCAACTAATGAAAAACTGTTTTTT. It translates to CASNQGPTNEKLFF.

The chain joins TRBV4-1 to TRBJ1-6; D ambiguous. The CDR3 runs to 15 residues. Germline V CDR1 and CDR2: MGHRA, YSYEKL. The ends were cut back, 0 bases at V and 15 bases at J, with 18 bases in the middle. Here the CDR3 reads CASSQDPPPGGLLHF. The CDR3, as DNA: TGCGCCAGCAGCCAAGATCCGCCACCAGGTGGGCTCCTCCACTTT.